A single sample is the source of the 28 T cell receptor beta chains below, sequenced in a study of blood T cell repertoires in COVID-19. TCRdb's copy holds only in-frame clones and misses some; the assay was immunoSEQ multiplex PCR. The sample has tens of thousands of clones; around 80% are singletons. What was sequenced was peripheral blood. Receptor source: a human donor in a cohort sampled during active COVID-19.

The chain couples TRBV18 to TRBJ1-1, with a tentative D call TRBD1 (5 bases). Germline loops: CDR1 KGHSH, CDR2 LQKENI. The V end was cut by 2 bases, the J end by 2 bases, with 6 bases between. This CDR3 region has 13 residues. CDR3 region: CASSPGTNTEAFF. CDR3 DNA sequence: TGTGCCAGCTCACCAGGGACTAACACTGAAGCTTTCTTT.

This clone turned up a few times. The chain joins TRBV4-2 to TRBJ2-2; D might be TRBD1 (5 bases). This CDR3 is 15 amino acids long. The germline V gene encodes CDR1 LGHNA and CDR2 YNFKEQ. Trimming took 6 bases from V and 2 from J, leaving 13 bases between them. The CDR3 protein is CASSSRQGNTGELFF. For the CDR3, the DNA is TGTGCCAGCAGTTCGCGCCAGGGAAACACCGGGGAGCTGTTTTTT.

This clone was counted a single time. The CDR3, as DNA: TGTGCCAGTAAGGGAGAATCCTATAATTCACCCCTCCACTTT. Translated, it gives CASKGESYNSPLHF. This chain links TRBV19 with TRBJ1-6; D uncertain. CDR3 size: 14 residues. Germline lookup yields CDR1 LNHDA and CDR2 SQIVND (reference sequence). V lost 7 bases and J lost 1, with 8 bases in between.

The rearrangement joins TRBV18 to TRBJ2-7; a possible D gene is TRBD1 (6 bases). V was trimmed by 5 bases and J by 1 base, leaving 6 bases between them. Looked up from germline, CDR1 is KGHSH and CDR2 is LQKENI. This CDR3 is built from 12 residues. CDR3 region: CASSTGSYEQYF. DNA of the CDR3: TGTGCCAGCTCAACAGGGTCCTACGAGCAGTACTTC. Full variable domain (missing parts from reference TRBV18 and TRBJ2-7): NAGVMQNPRHLVRRRGQEARLRCSPMKGHSHVYWYRQLPEEGLKFMVYLQKENIIDESGMPKERFSAEFPKEGPSILRIQQVVRGDSAAYFCASSTGSYEQYFGPGTRLTVT.

The J gene is TRBJ1-1, the V gene TRBV19; no clear D. The CDR3 loop spans 13 amino acids. V lost 3 bases to trimming and J lost 1 base, with 6 bases between them. CDR1 is LNHDA, CDR2 SQIVND, per germline (reference sequence). CDR3 in DNA: TGTGCCAGTAGTATTAGAACGAACACTGAAGCTTTCTTT. Translated, it gives CASSIRTNTEAFF.

J is TRBJ1-1 and V is TRBV9, with a tentative D call TRBD1 (6 bases). Looked up from germline, CDR1 is SGDLS and CDR2 is YYNGEE. This CDR3 comprises 15 residues. Trimming shortened V by 6 bases and J by 3 bases, and 18 bases separated the two germline ends. CDR3 protein: CASTASSHRDTEAFF. In DNA form, the CDR3 reads TGTGCCAGCACCGCGAGTTCCCACAGGGACACTGAAGCTTTCTTT.

V is TRBV6-5 and J is TRBJ1-4; 8 nucleotides line up with TRBD1. The CDR3 loop spans 15 amino acids. CDR1 and CDR2 from the germline V gene are MNHEY and SVGAGI. V shed 7 bases and J 6 bases; nucleotides not matched to a gene: 10. For the CDR3, the DNA is TGTGCCAGCAATACACCGGGACAGGCGTATGAAAAACTGTTTTTT. The encoded protein is CASNTPGQAYEKLFF.

V usage is TRBV29-1 and J usage is TRBJ1-1, with D perhaps matching TRBD1 (6 bases). Germline-derived CDR1 and CDR2 are SQVTM and ANQGSEA. V was pared by 5 bases and J by 3 bases, with 13 bases between. The CDR3 is 13 amino acids. The chain's CDR3 is CSVSQGVYTEAFF. In DNA, the CDR3 is TGCAGCGTTTCACAGGGAGTGTACACTGAAGCTTTCTTT.

J is TRBJ2-7 and V is TRBV7-8; D is possibly TRBD2 (6 bases). CDR3 length: 16 amino acids. Trimming pared 0 bases from V and 4 bases from J, leaving 16 bases between. Per germline, CDR1 SGHVS and CDR2 FQNEAQ. CDR3 amino acids: CASSLAPGVGTYEQYF. The DNA of the CDR3 is TGTGCCAGCAGCTTAGCGCCGGGGGTGGGAACGTACGAGCAGTACTTC.

The J gene is TRBJ1-1, the V gene TRBV6-5; the match to TRBD1 covers 8 bases. Trimming took 8 bases from V and 2 from J; bases not matched to a gene: 10. The CDR3 sequence is 15 residues long. Germline lookup yields CDR1 MNHEY and CDR2 SVGAGI. As DNA, the CDR3 is TGTGCCAGCCGGACAGGGAATACCGGTAACACTGAAGCTTTCTTT. Translated: CASRTGNTGNTEAFF.

The CDR3 sequence is CANQLKRVKRYGYTF. The CDR3 DNA sequence: TGTGCCAACCAATTGAAGAGGGTCAAAAGGTATGGCTACACCTTC. This chain joins TRBV3-1 (or the pseudogene TRBV3-2) and TRBJ1-2; no reliable D call. This CDR3 spans 15 amino acids. From germline, CDR1 is LGHDT and CDR2 YNNKEL (reference sequence). V was pared by 10 bases and J by 5 bases, with 23 bases between.

The chain combines TRBV19 with TRBJ1-6, with unresolved D. The germline CDR1 and CDR2 sequences are LNHDA and SQIVND (reference sequence). Trimming removed 3 bases from V and 5 bases from J, with 14 bases in between. The CDR3 extends over 16 amino acids. The CDR3 nucleotides read TGTGCCAGTAGTATCAAAGGAGGGCACAATAATTCACCCCTCCACTTT. This translates into CASSIKGGHNNSPLHF.

CDR3 loop: CASSPGTGGAPGELFF. CDR3 in DNA: TGTGCCAGCAGCCCAGGGACAGGGGGCGCCCCCGGGGAGCTGTTTTTT. The V call is TRBV2, the J call TRBJ2-2, with 12 bases lining up with TRBD1. The CDR3 covers 16 residues. V shed 6 bases, J shed 6 bases, and the junction held 8 bases outside the gene matches. Germline V gene data show CDR1 as SNHLY and CDR2 as FYNNEI. The full variable domain, completed using reference TRBV2 and TRBJ2-2, is EPEVTQTPSHQVTQMGQEVILRCVPISNHLYFYWYRQILGQKVEFLVSFYNNEISEKSEIFDDQFSVERPDGSNFTLKIRSTKLEDSAMYFCASSPGTGGAPGELFFGEGSRLTVL.

The genes are TRBV7-3 and TRBJ2-1; D remains ambiguous. Germline lookup yields CDR1 SGHTA and CDR2 FQGTGA. Deletions cut 1 base from V and 3 bases from J, with 10 bases between. This CDR3 region has 15 residues. This CDR3 reads CASSLNPTVYNEQFF. The CDR3 region has the DNA TGTGCCAGCAGCTTAAACCCAACGGTCTACAATGAGCAGTTCTTC.

J is TRBJ1-1 and V is TRBV4-3; 10 bases fit TRBD1. Trimming cost V 1 base and J 1 base; bases outside gene matches: 3. Germline V gene lookup returns CDR1 LGHNA and CDR2 YSLEER. CDR3 length equals 16 residues. CDR3 protein: CASSQVTGGSNTEAFF. CDR3 DNA: TGCGCCAGCAGCCAAGTGACAGGGGGCTCGAACACTGAAGCTTTCTTT.

For the CDR3, the DNA is TGTGCCTGGAATAGGAAGGGGCGATCCACCTACGAGCAGTACTTC. Encoded protein: CAWNRKGRSTYEQYF. The chain carries TRBV30 and TRBJ2-7; tentative D call: TRBD1 (5 bases). Per germline, CDR1 GTSNPN and CDR2 SVGIG (reference sequence). This CDR3 is 15 amino acids long. V lost 4 bases and J 2 bases, leaving 18 bases between the germline ends.

The chain joins TRBV9 to TRBJ1-6; 9 bases agree with TRBD1. This CDR3 spans 15 amino acids. V was pared by 3 bases and J by 8 bases, with 6 bases of the junction left unmatched. Germline values: CDR1 SGDLS, CDR2 YYNGEE. CDR3 sequence: CASSDLQGADSPLHF. The CDR3, as DNA: TGTGCCAGCAGCGATCTACAGGGGGCTGATTCACCCCTCCACTTT. The whole variable domain, remainder taken from reference TRBV9 and TRBJ1-6, is DSGVTQTPKHLITATGQRVTLRCSPRSGDLSVYWYQQSLDQGLQFLIQYYNGEERAKGNILERFSAQQFPDLHSELNLSSLELGDSALYFCASSDLQGADSPLHFGNGTRLTVT.

The chain recombines TRBV12-3 or TRBV12-4 with TRBJ1-2, with 10 bases that match TRBD1. After removal of 8 bases from V and 8 bases from J, the junction contained 8 bases not matched to a gene. The CDR3 has 13 amino acids. The CDR3 DNA follows: TGTGCCAGCGTTCGGACAGGGGGTTTGGGCTACACCTTC. Translated, it gives CASVRTGGLGYTF.

The CDR3 coding sequence is TGTGCCAGCAGCCCTCGGAGGCTAGGTGGGGAGCAGTACTTC. This codes for CASSPRRLGGEQYF. The chain carries TRBV3-1 (or the pseudogene TRBV3-2) and TRBJ2-7, with a tentative D call TRBD2 (5 bases). Germline V gives CDR1 LGHDT, CDR2 YNNKEL (reference sequence). The length of the CDR3 is 14 residues. V was cut by 4 bases and J by 7 bases, with 17 bases left in between.

This clone showed up just once. The chain links TRBV9 to TRBJ1-1; D is unclear. V dropped 0 bases and J dropped 3 bases, with 9 bases sitting between them. The CDR3 is 14 amino acids. Germline V gene sequence: CDR1 SGDLS, CDR2 YYNGEE. The CDR3 loop is CASSVEIGDTEAFF. CDR3 sequence (DNA): TGTGCCAGCAGCGTAGAAATCGGGGACACTGAAGCTTTCTTT.

This clone is a singleton in its sample. V is TRBV19 and J is TRBJ1-4; no reliable D call. V was pared by 4 bases and J by 6 bases, with 18 bases between. The CDR3 is 16 residues long. The V gene's germline CDR1 is LNHDA and CDR2 SQIVND (reference sequence). CDR3 DNA: TGTGCCAGTAGTAGCGCAGCAGGAACTAGTTATGAAAAACTGTTTTTT. Its protein is CASSSAAGTSYEKLFF.

The chain has TRBV5-1 and TRBJ1-4; possible D gene TRBD1, 6 bases. The CDR3 loop spans 14 amino acids. Germline V gene data show CDR1 as SGHRS and CDR2 as YFSETQ. The V and J ends lost 4 bases and 3 bases respectively, with 10 bases between them. The DNA of the CDR3 is TGCGCCAGCAGCACCGCAGGGGCTAATGAAAAACTGTTTTTT. Translating it yields CASSTAGANEKLFF. Complete variable domain (other parts from reference TRBV5-1 and TRBJ1-4): KAGVTQTPRYLIKTRGQQVTLSCSPISGHRSVSWYQQTPGQGLQFLFEYFSETQRNKGNFPGRFSGRQFSNSRSEMNVSTLELGDSALYLCASSTAGANEKLFFGSGTQLSVL.

The gene calls are TRBV4-1 and TRBJ1-6; 9 positions match TRBD1. J gave up 11 bases and V 0 bases, and 8 bases lay outside the gene matches. Germline lookup yields CDR1 MGHRA and CDR2 YSYEKL. This CDR3 region has 16 residues. Written as DNA, the CDR3 is TGCGCCAGCAGCCAAGAATCAGGACAGGGGTACCCACCCCTCCACTTT. Amino acids: CASSQESGQGYPPLHF.

This clone turned up a few times. As DNA, the CDR3 is TGTGCCAGTAGTATTGGAGCTAATCATCAGCCCCAGCATTTT. Amino acid sequence: CASSIGANHQPQHF. The chain joins TRBV19 to TRBJ1-5; D is undetermined. The CDR3 contains 14 residues. Trimming removed 3 bases from V and 5 bases from J, with 11 bases in between. Per germline, CDR1 LNHDA and CDR2 SQIVND (reference sequence).

The rearrangement links TRBV6-6 to TRBJ2-4, with 7 bases matching TRBD2. V was pared by 5 bases and J by 2 bases, with 15 bases of the junction left unmatched. The germline CDR1 and CDR2 sequences are MNHNY and SVGAGI (reference sequence). This CDR3 has 18 amino acids. The CDR3 is CASSQTVVAGEPKNIQYF. The CDR3, as DNA: TGTGCCAGCAGTCAAACCGTAGTGGCGGGGGAACCCAAAAACATTCAGTACTTC.

This sequence joins TRBV2 and TRBJ2-7; a weak D match, TRBD2 (5 bases). The length of the CDR3 is 14 residues. CDR1 SNHLY and CDR2 FYNNEI come from the germline V gene. Trimming removed 2 bases from V and 3 bases from J, with 11 bases in between. The CDR3 region is CASSEFSGVYEQYF. In DNA form, the CDR3 reads TGTGCCAGCAGTGAATTCTCCGGGGTCTACGAGCAGTACTTC. Based on the CDR3 plus reference TRBV2 and TRBJ2-7, the full variable domain is EPEVTQTPSHQVTQMGQEVILRCVPISNHLYFYWYRQILGQKVEFLVSFYNNEISEKSEIFDDQFSVERPDGSNFTLKIRSTKLEDSAMYFCASSEFSGVYEQYFGPGTRLTVT.

This chain connects TRBV19 to TRBJ1-1; weak D call: TRBD1 (6 bases). Germline V gene sequence: CDR1 LNHDA, CDR2 SQIVND (reference sequence). There are 15 residues in the CDR3. Trimming removed 1 base at V and 1 base at J, with 10 bases between. In DNA, the CDR3 is TGTGCCAGTAGTATAGGGCGAGGGGGGAACACTGAAGCTTTCTTT. Amino acids: CASSIGRGGNTEAFF.

The genes are TRBV11-2 and TRBJ2-7; TRBD1 might be the D (5 bases). The CDR3 length is 14 residues. Trimming pared 5 bases from V and 6 bases from J, leaving 17 bases between. Germline values: CDR1 SGHAT, CDR2 FQNNGV. In DNA, the CDR3 is TGTGCCAGCAGCCAGGTCAGGGCTGTTGGCGAGCAGTACTTC. This sequence encodes CASSQVRAVGEQYF.